Here is one T cell receptor (beta chain) with its context. Its antigen is still unknown. J gave up 0 bases and V 5 bases, and 9 bases lay outside the gene matches. This CDR3 is built from 19 residues. The V gene's germline CDR1 is SGHTA and CDR2 FQGNSA. This entry comes from a study of cytomegalovirus exposure and HLA in healthy donors. As for the study in general: Roughly 92 million unique TCRs, all from HLA-typed donors, were included in an early release of the data. General study results and limits: Per a prior analysis, the majority of TCR beta V segments were productive roughly 87% or roughly 30% of the time. TCR sequences were mostly rare, though some public TCRs occurred in many donors.

The study ran its PCR with 60 Vbeta and 13 Jbeta primers. Sequencing used immunoSEQ multiplex PCR; TCRdb keeps in-frame clones, though not all of them. Here the sample spans roughly 200,000 clones, more than 85% being singletons. V and J are TRBV7-2 and TRBJ2-3, with 15 nucleotides matching TRBD2. This TCR was sampled from a woman aged 18-29 years in good health and CMV-seronegative. The sequencing input was PBMCs. The CDR3 loop reads CASSPGLAGGRMSTDTQYF. CDR3 nucleotide sequence: TGTGCCAGCAGCCCCGGACTAGCGGGAGGGCGAATGAGCACAGATACGCAGTATTTT. Supplemented by reference TRBV7-2 and TRBJ2-3, the full variable domain reads GAGVSQSPSNKVTEKGKDVELRCDPISGHTALYWYRQSLGQGLEFLIYFQGNSAPDKSGLPSDRFSAERTGGSVSTLTIQRTQQEDSAVYLCASSPGLAGGRMSTDTQYFGPGTRLTVL.